Given below is one T cell receptor (beta chain) in context. The authors' processing: Reference gene primer amplification gave estimated nucleated cell counts. TCRdb's copy holds only in-frame clones and misses some; the assay was immunoSEQ multiplex PCR. V, J and clone size are those of that table, while D and trimming were read from the DNA. The sample has approximately 250,000 clones, roughly 84% seen once. These data originate in a study of blood T cell repertoires in COVID-19. For the study at large: Samples taken during acute and convalescent COVID-19 were collected in the United States, Italy and Spain.

Trimming pared 1 base from V and 7 bases from J, leaving 10 bases between. CDR3 size: 14 residues. In germline, CDR1 is LNHDA, CDR2 SQIVND (reference sequence). What was sequenced was peripheral blood. The sequence was obtained from a human donor in a cohort sampled during active COVID-19. The rearrangement links TRBV19 to TRBJ1-4; D perhaps matches TRBD1 (5 bases). DNA for the CDR3: TGTGCCAGTAGTATAGGTGCAGGGCGTGAAAAACTGTTTTTT. Translation: CASSIGAGREKLFF.